Each of the 32 T cell receptor beta chains below was sequenced from the same sample in a study of blood T cell repertoires in COVID-19. Some clones are missing from TCRdb's copy, which holds only in-frame ones; the method was immunoSEQ multiplex PCR. This sample has roughly 97,000 clones, with roughly nine tenths found just once. Sequenced input: peripheral blood. Source of these receptors: a human donor in a cohort sampled during active COVID-19.

About this clone itself: At one boundary the junction diverges from the germline segment, which might be a read error. The V and J genes are TRBV6-1 and TRBJ1-1; D gene uncertain. CDR1 MNHNS and CDR2 SASEGT come from the germline V gene. This CDR3 is built from 10 residues. CDR3 nucleotide sequence: TGTGCCAGCAGTGACACTCAAGCTTTCTTT. Amino acid sequence: CASSDTQAFF.

The V call is TRBV29-1, the J call TRBJ2-3, with 11 bases fitting TRBD2. The J segment lost 0 bases and the V segment lost 6 bases, leaving 14 bases of the junction unmatched. CDR3 length: 18 residues. From germline, CDR1 is SQVTM and CDR2 ANQGSEA. CDR3 protein: CSVAGLADTRTSTDTQYF. CDR3 nucleotides: TGCAGCGTAGCGGGACTAGCGGATACTCGTACTAGCACAGATACGCAGTATTTT.

The rearrangement links TRBV30 to TRBJ2-7; weak D call: TRBD1 (6 bases). Germline V lookup: CDR1 GTSNPN, CDR2 SVGIG (reference sequence). The CDR3 totals 13 residues. V was pared by 0 bases and J by 3 bases, with 9 bases between. CDR3 nucleotides: TGTGCCTGGAGTGTAGGACAGAGCTACGAGCAGTACTTC. Translation gives CAWSVGQSYEQYF.

This sequence joins TRBV12-3 or TRBV12-4 and TRBJ1-5; no clear D gene. The CDR3 consists of 13 residues. Trimming removed 3 bases from V and 5 bases from J, with 8 bases in between. This CDR3 is CASSLVGDQPQHF. Here the CDR3 DNA reads TGTGCCAGCAGTTTGGTTGGAGATCAGCCCCAGCATTTT.

The gene calls are TRBV7-9 and TRBJ2-2, with D perhaps matching TRBD2 (5 bases). CDR1 is SEHNR, CDR2 FQNEAQ, per germline (reference sequence). This CDR3 spans 13 amino acids. V was trimmed by 5 bases and J by 5 bases, leaving 9 bases between them. CDR3 residues: CASSARGTGELFF. Here the CDR3 DNA reads TGTGCCAGCAGCGCGAGAGGGACCGGGGAGCTGTTTTTT.

The gene calls are TRBV2 and TRBJ2-2; possibly TRBD2 for D (5 bases). CDR3 length: 17 amino acids. Trimming took off 7 bases at V and 7 bases at J, with 25 bases between the two ends. The V gene's germline CDR1 is SNHLY and CDR2 FYNNEI. CDR3 sequence reads: CASTNDAGVMVSGELFF. For the CDR3, the DNA is TGTGCCAGCACCAACGACGCCGGGGTTATGGTTAGCGGGGAGCTGTTTTTT.

The rearrangement uses TRBV9 and TRBJ1-1; maybe TRBD1 (5 bases). The CDR3 covers 12 residues. The V end was cut by 3 bases, the J end by 4 bases, with 7 bases between. Germline values: CDR1 SGDLS, CDR2 YYNGEE. The CDR3 here is CASSGQSTEAFF. The CDR3 DNA reads TGTGCCAGCAGCGGACAGTCCACTGAAGCTTTCTTT. Together with reference TRBV9 and TRBJ1-1, the CDR3 gives the full variable domain: DSGVTQTPKHLITATGQRVTLRCSPRSGDLSVYWYQQSLDQGLQFLIQYYNGEERAKGNILERFSAQQFPDLHSELNLSSLELGDSALYFCASSGQSTEAFFGQGTRLTVV.

J is TRBJ2-1 and V is TRBV11-2; 8 nucleotides agree with TRBD2. Trimming removed 2 bases from V and 8 bases from J; junction bases left unmatched: 11. The CDR3 is made up of 16 amino acids. Germline lookup yields CDR1 SGHAT and CDR2 FQNNGV. Here the CDR3 reads CASSLRAGGRRDEQFF. CDR3 DNA sequence: TGTGCCAGCAGCTTAAGGGCGGGGGGCCGGAGAGATGAGCAGTTCTTC.

To note about this clone: A read error may account for a junction end that differs from germline. The chain joins TRBV18 to TRBJ2-3, with 11 bases that match TRBD2. The CDR3 has 16 residues. Germline-derived CDR1 and CDR2 are KGHSH and LQKENI. The CDR3 DNA reads as TGTGCCAGTTCACCGGCACTAGCGGGGGTGGCAGATACGCAGTATTTT. Its translation is CASSPALAGVADTQYF.

Note on this clone: Other DNA sequences from this sample encode an identical CDR3 as well. The V gene is TRBV5-1, the J gene TRBJ2-3, with D hard to call. CDR1 is SGHRS, CDR2 YFSETQ, per germline. The CDR3 totals 13 residues. V was cut by 0 bases and J by 1 base, with 3 bases left in between. The CDR3 reads CASSLAGTDTQYF. The CDR3 DNA is TGCGCCAGCAGCTTGGCCGGCACAGATACGCAGTATTTT.

The V and J genes are TRBV9 and TRBJ2-1; 7 positions match TRBD1. The trim removed 0 bases at V and 6 bases at J, leaving 6 bases unmatched. Per the germline V gene, CDR1 is SGDLS and CDR2 is YYNGEE. CDR3 length: 15 residues. CDR3 residues: CASSVGQGVPNEQFF. CDR3 DNA sequence: TGTGCCAGCAGCGTAGGGCAGGGGGTCCCCAATGAGCAGTTCTTC.

This clone has just one count. This sequence joins TRBV10-2 and TRBJ2-3; 8 bases are a match to TRBD2. The CDR3 contains 14 residues. The germline V gene has CDR1 WSHSY and CDR2 SAAADI. Trimming at V came to 7 bases and at J to 3 bases, leaving 6 bases not matched to a gene. In DNA form, the CDR3 reads TGCGCCAGCACCGGGAGCGGGAGAACAGATACGCAGTATTTT. Translated: CASTGSGRTDTQYF.

The table lists this clone with a count of one. The rearrangement uses TRBV5-6 and TRBJ1-6, with TRBD1 as a possible D gene (6 bases). Germline V gives CDR1 SGHDT, CDR2 YYEEEE. The CDR3 totals 12 residues. V was shortened by 2 bases and J by 10 bases, with 7 bases between the two germline ends. This chain's CDR3 is CASSLQGSPLHF. As DNA, the CDR3 is TGTGCCAGCAGCTTACAGGGCTCACCCCTCCACTTT.

This clone has a handful of counts. J is TRBJ1-1 and V is TRBV10-3; TRBD1 is a possible D gene (5 bases). V lost 5 bases, J lost 1 base, and 11 bases lay in between. Germline lookup yields CDR1 ENHRY and CDR2 SYGVKD. CDR3 length: 14 amino acids. CDR3 nucleotides: TGTGCCATCAGTCCGGGACTGGGGAACACTGAAGCTTTCTTT. Translated, it gives CAISPGLGNTEAFF.

The rearrangement joins TRBV5-1 to TRBJ2-2; D ambiguous. Per the germline V gene, CDR1 is SGHRS and CDR2 is YFSETQ. The V gene lost 1 base and the J gene lost 3 bases, with 10 bases spanning the gap. The length of the CDR3 is 15 residues. The CDR3: CASSLSTPDTGELFF. In DNA form, the CDR3 reads TGCGCCAGCAGCTTGTCGACTCCGGACACCGGGGAGCTGTTTTTT.

The rearrangement uses TRBV5-1 and TRBJ2-3, with TRBD2 identical over 10 bases. Germline V gene sequence: CDR1 SGHRS, CDR2 YFSETQ. With V trimmed by 1 base and J by 5 bases, 7 bases remained unmatched. The CDR3 sequence is 16 residues long. CDR3 sequence: CASSLYSGGPIDTQYF. In nucleotides, the CDR3 is TGCGCCAGCAGCTTGTATAGCGGGGGGCCGATAGATACGCAGTATTTT.

The chain recombines TRBV5-6 with TRBJ1-1, with 8 bases identical to TRBD1. The germline V gene has CDR1 SGHDT and CDR2 YYEEEE. This CDR3 has 19 amino acids. V lost 3 bases, J lost 3 bases, and 19 bases stayed unmatched. The CDR3 bases are TGTGCCAGCAGCTCCCGTGGGACAAAACCCAGGGGGCTGTACACTGAAGCTTTCTTT. It translates to CASSSRGTKPRGLYTEAFF.

The genes are TRBV11-2 and TRBJ1-1; D is unresolved. V dropped 4 bases and J dropped 4 bases, with 16 bases sitting between them. The CDR3 loop spans 15 amino acids. In germline, CDR1 is SGHAT, CDR2 FQNNGV. As DNA, the CDR3 is TGTGCCAGCAGCTCCCGTAACGGGTTGAGCACTGAAGCTTTCTTT. It specifies CASSSRNGLSTEAFF.

The chain has TRBV7-8 and TRBJ2-7; the match to TRBD1 covers 8 bases. The CDR3 consists of 14 residues. Germline loops: CDR1 SGHVS, CDR2 FQNEAQ. Trimming took 5 bases from V and 4 from J; bases not matched to a gene: 7. CDR3 DNA: TGTGCCAGCAGCCCAGGGACAGGACGATACGAGCAGTACTTC. Translated: CASSPGTGRYEQYF.

A word on this clone: At one boundary the junction diverges from the germline segment, which might be a read error. The chain recombines TRBV7-7 with TRBJ2-7; D possibly corresponds to TRBD2 (5 bases). Per germline, CDR1 SSHAT and CDR2 FNYEAQ (reference sequence). This CDR3 has 16 residues. CDR3 sequence: CASSLVPRGPSYEQYF. DNA of the CDR3: TGTGCTAGCAGCTTGGTCCCACGAGGGCCATCCTACGAGCAGTACTTC.

For the CDR3, the DNA is TGTGCCAGCAGTGGAACATACACCGGGGAGCTGTTTTTT. Translation gives CASSGTYTGELFF. V gene TRBV25-1 combines with J gene TRBJ2-2; D gene unclear. The CDR3 runs to 13 residues. Germline assignment: CDR1 MGHDK and CDR2 SYGVNS. With 4 bases removed from V and 3 bases from J, the gap between germline ends came to 6 bases.

J is TRBJ2-4 and V is TRBV29-1; D perhaps matches TRBD2 (6 bases). The CDR3 spans 12 residues. Germline-derived CDR1 and CDR2 are SQVTM and ANQGSEA. Trimming removed 5 bases at V and 10 bases at J, with 15 bases between. The CDR3: CSVRPPGGIQYF. The CDR3 DNA is TGCAGCGTTAGACCACCTGGGGGGATTCAGTACTTC. The full variable domain, completed using reference TRBV29-1 and TRBJ2-4, is SAVISQKPSRDICQRGTSLTIQCQVDSQVTMMFWYRQQPGQSLTLIATANQGSEATYESGFVIDKFPISRPNLTFSTLTVSNMSPEDSSIYLCSVRPPGGIQYFGAGTRLSVL.

The V call is TRBV28, the J call TRBJ1-1; D remains ambiguous. CDR3 length equals 15 residues. V dropped 6 bases and J dropped 5 bases, with 19 bases sitting between them. Germline values: CDR1 MDHEN, CDR2 SYDVKM. DNA for the CDR3: TGTGCCAGCAGAAGCCCTCCGGAGGGAGGAACTGAAGCTTTCTTT. Its protein product is CASRSPPEGGTEAFF. The whole variable domain, remainder taken from reference TRBV28 and TRBJ1-1, is DVKVTQSSRYLVKRTGEKVFLECVQDMDHENMFWYRQDPGLGLRLIYFSYDVKMKEKGDIPEGYSVSREKKERFSLILESASTNQTSMYLCASRSPPEGGTEAFFGQGTRLTVV.

The chain uses TRBV5-1 and TRBJ2-6; D gene uncertain. Trimming left V 0 bases short and J 1 base short, with 5 bases between. The CDR3 runs to 15 residues. Germline lookup yields CDR1 SGHRS and CDR2 YFSETQ. CDR3 region: CASSLDLSGANVLTF. CDR3 DNA: TGCGCCAGCAGCTTGGATTTATCTGGGGCCAACGTCCTGACTTTC.

The rearrangement links TRBV29-1 to TRBJ1-1, with D uncertain. Germline V gives CDR1 SQVTM, CDR2 ANQGSEA. Trimming pared 4 bases from V and 1 base from J, leaving 10 bases between. The CDR3 length is 13 residues. The CDR3 DNA is TGCAGCGTTGTATCTAGAACGAACACTGAAGCTTTCTTT. Translating gives CSVVSRTNTEAFF. The full variable domain, its missing parts supplied by reference TRBV29-1 and TRBJ1-1, is SAVISQKPSRDICQRGTSLTIQCQVDSQVTMMFWYRQQPGQSLTLIATANQGSEATYESGFVIDKFPISRPNLTFSTLTVSNMSPEDSSIYLCSVVSRTNTEAFFGQGTRLTVV.

This chain links TRBV2 with TRBJ2-7; the D gene is possibly TRBD2 (6 bases). Germline V CDR1 and CDR2: SNHLY, FYNNEI. The CDR3 length is 15 residues. V was trimmed by 5 bases and J by 2 bases, leaving 16 bases between them. The CDR3 here is CASSSPRERTYEQYF. CDR3 bases: TGTGCCAGCAGTTCCCCACGGGAGAGGACCTACGAGCAGTACTTC.

This chain joins TRBV5-1 and TRBJ1-2; 8 nucleotides match TRBD1. CDR1 and CDR2 (germline): SGHRS, YFSETQ. This CDR3 region has 15 residues. V lost 0 bases, J lost 7 bases, and 8 bases stayed unmatched. This chain's CDR3 is CASSLADQGAGGYTF. For the CDR3, the DNA is TGCGCCAGCAGCTTGGCGGATCAGGGGGCAGGTGGCTACACCTTC.

The chain is built from TRBV12-5 and TRBJ2-5; D is perhaps TRBD2 (6 bases). The CDR3 contains 12 residues. V was clipped by 6 bases and J by 7 bases, with 12 bases between them. Germline V gene data show CDR1 as LGHNT and CDR2 as FRNRAP. The CDR3 protein is CASGSGDRTQYF. The DNA for the CDR3 is TGTGCTAGTGGATCGGGGGATCGGACCCAGTACTTC. Together with reference TRBV12-5 and TRBJ2-5, the CDR3 gives the full variable domain: DARVTQTPRHKVTEMGQEVTMRCQPILGHNTVFWYRQTMMQGLELLAYFRNRAPLDDSGMPKDRFSAEMPDATLATLKIQPSEPRDSAVYFCASGSGDRTQYFGPGTRLLVL.

The V gene is TRBV29-1, the J gene TRBJ1-1, with 9 nucleotides matching TRBD1. CDR1 is SQVTM, CDR2 ANQGSEA, per germline. The CDR3 has 11 amino acids. V was clipped by 7 bases and J by 3 bases; unmatched bases: 0. This CDR3 is CSGQGDTEAFF. CDR3 nucleotide sequence: TGCAGCGGACAGGGGGACACTGAAGCTTTCTTT.

The chain links TRBV28 to TRBJ1-6; weak D call: TRBD1 (5 bases). Trimming removed 10 bases from V and 14 bases from J, with 15 bases in between. The CDR3 is 11 residues long. CDR1 is MDHEN, CDR2 SYDVKM, per germline. This chain's CDR3 is CAIGGSRTLHF. In DNA form, the CDR3 reads TGTGCCATTGGGGGGTCTAGGACCCTCCACTTT. Drawing the rest from reference TRBV28 and TRBJ1-6, the complete variable domain is DVKVTQSSRYLVKRTGEKVFLECVQDMDHENMFWYRQDPGLGLRLIYFSYDVKMKEKGDIPEGYSVSREKKERFSLILESASTNQTSMYLCAIGGSRTLHFGNGTRLTVT.

V and J are TRBV6-5 and TRBJ1-1; 8 bases line up with TRBD1. The junction had 4 bases not matched to a gene; V was cut back by 6 bases and J by 1 base. The CDR3 runs to 14 residues. The germline V gene encodes CDR1 MNHEY and CDR2 SVGAGI. The chain's CDR3 is CASSRDRRNTEAFF. The CDR3, as DNA: TGTGCCAGCAGCCGGGACAGGAGGAACACTGAAGCTTTCTTT.

This clone was recorded once. The rearrangement uses TRBV7-8 and TRBJ2-7; 8 bases align to TRBD1. The CDR3 sequence is 13 residues long. Germline CDR1 and CDR2: SGHVS and FQNEAQ. With V trimmed by 10 bases and J by 4 bases, 9 bases remained unmatched. The CDR3 sequence: CATSGTGPYEQYF. CDR3 nucleotides: TGTGCCACCTCTGGGACAGGCCCTTACGAGCAGTACTTC.